This T cell receptor beta chain is from a study of OX40 agonist ivuxolimab in advanced cancers. Looking at the study overall: Two cutaneous melanoma patients and one hepatocellular carcinoma patient, three in all, had partial responses. Study-wide findings and caveats: Partial responders dosed at 0.1-3.0 mg/kg displayed clonal expansion ranking among the lowest.

Exclusion applied to patients with autoimmune disease history or systemic immunosuppression. The timepoints at which blood was sampled were baseline, cycle 4 day 1, and cycle 7 day 1. Note on this clone: What it binds is not known.

V gave up 5 bases and J gave up 3 bases, with 8 bases separating them. CDR1 and CDR2 (germline): SGHTA, FQGNSA. This CDR3 contains 12 residues. Sequencing used immunoSEQ multiplex PCR; TCRdb keeps in-frame clones, though not all of them. There are about 73,000 clones in the sample; 80% to 95% occur only once, and about 0.51% lies in the top ten. Here the sequenced sample was CD4+ or CD8+ T cells sorted from blood, taken in a trial of the OX40 agonist ivuxolimab. The chain has TRBV7-2 and TRBJ2-7; D unresolved. The receptor was isolated from an adult with an advanced solid tumor such as melanoma, head and neck, liver or kidney cancer. The CDR3 coding sequence is TGTGCCAGCAGCCCGGATCGCTACGAGCAGTACTTC. Translating gives CASSPDRYEQYF.